This T cell receptor beta chain was found in a study of PD-1 blockade in classical Hodgkin lymphoma. General study results and limits: Initiation of nivolumab under 1 year after ASCT led to exclusion of patients. Complete responders possessed baseline diversity comparable to newly diagnosed patients. Newly diagnosed patients were said to have less baseline TCR diversity than healthy donors did. By C4D1, CD4+ diversity increased significantly, especially in complete responders.

Worth noting for this clone: Its antigen is still unknown.

No patient escaped relapse after autologous stem cell transplantation, and brentuximab vedotin exposure varied. The CDR3 sequence is 13 residues long. V was pared by 4 bases and J by 5 bases, with 9 bases between. Germline lookup yields CDR1 SGHNT and CDR2 YYREEE (reference sequence). TCRdb's table, derived via immunoSEQ multiplex PCR, lists solely in-frame clones and lacks some. The sample holds some 150,000 clones, under 85% seen once. The specimen comprised peripheral blood mononuclear cells (PBMCs), sampled before the second cycle of nivolumab. The J gene is TRBJ2-2, the V gene TRBV5-4; a possible D gene is TRBD1 (5 bases). This receptor was taken from a human donor with classical Hodgkin lymphoma. The CDR3 DNA sequence: TGTGCCAGCAGCGTTGCAGGGACCGGGGAGCTGTTTTTT. The encoded protein is CASSVAGTGELFF.